Below are 27 T cell receptor beta chains sequenced from a single sample in a study of regulatory T cells in long-lasting Graves disease. Combining iRepertoire HTBI primers with Arm-PCR of CDR3 regions, the authors built TCR beta libraries. TCRdb reprocessed the multiplex PCR reads via MiXCR and lists one record per CDR3 protein. This table has 400,000 to 600,000 distinct CDR3 sequences, roughly 21% appearing once. Time point specified: persistent/refractory GD, antithyroid drugs over 5 years with positive TRAb. The TCR library was prepared using RNA isolated from PBMCs. The sample was peripheral blood mononuclear cells (PBMCs), taken when the disease was refractory, from a patient treated with antithyroid drugs. These receptors were obtained from a female donor with Graves disease.

This chain joins TRBV24-1 and TRBJ1-2, with TRBD1 as a possible D gene (6 bases). This CDR3 comprises 15 residues. Germline-derived CDR1 and CDR2 are KGHDR and SFDVKD. V gave up 0 bases and J gave up 9 bases, with 16 bases separating them. The DNA for the CDR3 is TGTGCCACCAGTGATTTGCACGGACAGAGATGGAGCTACACCTTC. Translating it yields CATSDLHGQRWSYTF.

Turning to this clonotype: This may stem from a read error, because a much larger clone lies one nucleotide away. This rearrangement joins TRBV19 to TRBJ1-1; 7 bases align to TRBD1. The CDR3 spans 17 residues. J was trimmed by 1 base and V by 2 bases; bases with no gene match: 10. CDR1 is LNHDA, CDR2 SQIVND, per germline (reference sequence). The CDR3 bases are TGTGCCAGTAGTATAAGGGACAGTGATAGTAGGAACACTGAAGCTTTCTTT. This sequence encodes CASSIRDSDSRNTEAFF.

The genes are TRBV6-1 and TRBJ2-2; D call uncertain. CDR3 length: 11 amino acids. The germline V gene has CDR1 MNHNS and CDR2 SASEGT. Between the trimmed V and J ends, which lost 5 bases and 8 bases, there was a span of 6 bases. CDR3 DNA: TGTGCCAGCAGTCACCTAGGGGAGCTGTTTTTT. This gives the protein CASSHLGELFF.

This clonotype was seen ten or more times. The chain recombines TRBV13 with TRBJ2-7, with TRBD1 matching over 8 bases. CDR1 PRHDT and CDR2 FYEKMQ come from the germline V gene (reference sequence). Germline trimming cut 6 bases from V and 6 bases from J; bases unmatched to any gene: 10. The CDR3 spans 14 residues. The CDR3 loop is CASSPGTGPFEQYF. The CDR3 region has the DNA TGTGCCAGCAGTCCCGGGACAGGACCTTTCGAGCAGTACTTC.

This chain uses TRBV27 with TRBJ1-1; perhaps TRBD1 as D (6 bases). Germline assignment: CDR1 MNHEY and CDR2 SMNVEV (reference sequence). The CDR3 is 17 residues long. V gave up 5 bases and J gave up 1 base, with 20 bases separating them. The CDR3 spells CASSKPSQGSWNTEAFF. The CDR3 DNA sequence: TGTGCCAGCAGTAAGCCCTCCCAGGGGTCGTGGAACACTGAAGCTTTCTTT.

A remark on this clonotype: Given a much more abundant clone one base away, this may be a read error. The V and J genes are TRBV28 and TRBJ1-2; unclear D gene. V was pared by 6 bases and J by 2 bases, with 13 bases between. Germline V CDR1 and CDR2: MDHEN, SYDVKM. CDR3 length: 14 amino acids. CDR3 sequence reads: CASSRWNNNYGYTF. The DNA for the CDR3 is TGTGCCAGCAGCCGGTGGAATAACAACTATGGCTACACCTTC.

The genes are TRBV7-9 and TRBJ2-4; no definite D call. This CDR3 contains 15 residues. The ends were cut back, 5 bases at V and 1 base at J, with 12 bases in the middle. Germline values: CDR1 SEHNR, CDR2 FQNEAQ (reference sequence). The CDR3 coding sequence is TGTGCCAGCAGCCCTCCGATCGTGGCCAAAAACATTCAGTACTTC. It specifies CASSPPIVAKNIQYF. The full variable domain, completed using reference TRBV7-9 and TRBJ2-4, is DTGVSQNPRHKITKRGQNVTFRCDPISEHNRLYWYRQTLGQGPEFLTYFQNEAQLEKSRLLSDRFSAERPKGSFSTLEIQRTEQGDSAMYLCASSPPIVAKNIQYFGAGTRLSVL.

Ten or more counts support this clonotype. The chain couples TRBV28 to TRBJ1-2; D unclear. From germline, CDR1 is MDHEN and CDR2 SYDVKM. V gave up 7 bases and J gave up 4 bases, with 13 bases separating them. The CDR3 loop spans 13 amino acids. CDR3 bases: TGTGCCAGCACCCGGATGGTCCTCTATGGCTACACCTTC. This gives the protein CASTRMVLYGYTF.

This rearrangement joins TRBV4-1 to TRBJ1-5, with unresolved D. This CDR3 has 14 residues. Between the trimmed V and J ends, which lost 0 bases and 6 bases, there was a span of 9 bases. CDR1 and CDR2 from the germline V gene are MGHRA and YSYEKL. The CDR3 region has the DNA TGCGCCAGCAGCCAAGATCGAGGGTTTCAGCCCCAGCATTTT. Translating it yields CASSQDRGFQPQHF.

This clonotype was seen many times. The chain joins TRBV30 to TRBJ1-2; D not resolved. Germline assignment: CDR1 GTSNPN and CDR2 SVGIG (reference sequence). CDR3 length equals 11 residues. V lost 2 bases to trimming and J lost 2 bases, with 3 bases between them. The DNA for the CDR3 is TGTGCCTGGAGTTTGAACTATGGCTACACCTTC. Translated: CAWSLNYGYTF.

The rearrangement uses TRBV25-1 and TRBJ1-2; D may be TRBD1 (6 bases). The CDR3 runs to 16 residues. The germline V and J ends were trimmed by 5 bases and 6 bases, with 22 bases remaining between them. Germline-derived CDR1 and CDR2 are MGHDK and SYGVNS. CDR3 in DNA: TGTGCCAGCAGTAAATCTCCACTCACAGGGATTGATGGCTACACCTTC. It specifies CASSKSPLTGIDGYTF.

As regards this clonotype: The CDR3 end shows no conserved phenylalanine or tryptophan, and so a read error is likely. This chain connects TRBV5-5 to TRBJ2-7; D unresolved. Germline CDR1 is SGHKS and CDR2 is YYEKEE (reference sequence). This CDR3 comprises 13 residues. Trimming removed 4 bases from V and 5 bases from J, with 13 bases in between. This CDR3 is CASSHPEPDEQYL. The CDR3 DNA is TGTGCCAGCAGCCATCCGGAGCCGGACGAGCAGTACCTC.

The rearrangement links TRBV15 to TRBJ1-1; D remains ambiguous. Per the germline V gene, CDR1 is LNHNV and CDR2 is YYDKDF (reference sequence). The CDR3 loop spans 13 amino acids. Between the trimmed V and J ends, which lost 5 bases and 0 bases, there was a span of 7 bases. DNA of the CDR3: TGTGCCACCAGCCCTCAGATGAACACTGAAGCTTTCTTT. This translates into CATSPQMNTEAFF.

This clonotype was detected a few times. This chain's CDR3 is CSAKGQAYQPQHF. CDR3 DNA: TGCAGTGCCAAGGGACAGGCGTATCAGCCCCAGCATTTT. The chain employs TRBV20-1 and TRBJ1-5, with 8 bases lining up with TRBD1. With V trimmed by 6 bases and J by 5 bases, 6 bases remained unmatched. The length of the CDR3 is 13 residues. Germline values: CDR1 DFQATT, CDR2 SNEGSKA (reference sequence).

The sample holds many counts of this clonotype. The CDR3 spells CASSPQRGAVANYGYTF. The CDR3 DNA reads TGTGCCAGCAGCCCCCAGCGGGGGGCGGTGGCTAACTATGGCTACACCTTC. The J gene is TRBJ1-2, the V gene TRBV28, with D possibly matching TRBD1 (6 bases). In germline, CDR1 is MDHEN, CDR2 SYDVKM. The CDR3 runs to 17 residues. V dropped 6 bases and J dropped 0 bases, with 20 bases sitting between them.

The chain is built from TRBV9 and TRBJ1-2, with 9 bases lining up with TRBD1. The germline gives CDR1 SGDLS, CDR2 YYNGEE. V lost 3 bases, J lost 4 bases, and 10 bases stayed unmatched. This CDR3 region has 16 residues. CDR3 region: CASSGGRDRDRYGYTF. The CDR3 region has the DNA TGTGCCAGCAGCGGTGGCCGGGACAGGGACCGCTATGGCTACACCTTC.

This clonotype was seen only a few times. This chain joins TRBV30 and TRBJ1-2; 10 bases map to TRBD1. From germline, CDR1 is GTSNPN and CDR2 SVGIG (reference sequence). This CDR3 spans 14 amino acids. V lost 0 bases, J lost 9 bases, and 7 bases stayed unmatched. The CDR3 loop is CAWSVRGQGDRYTF. Written as DNA, the CDR3 is TGTGCCTGGAGTGTACGAGGACAGGGGGATCGCTACACCTTC.

The chain uses TRBV5-1 and TRBJ1-5, with D tentatively TRBD1 (5 bases). The germline gives CDR1 SGHRS, CDR2 YFSETQ. The CDR3 consists of 14 residues. V was cut by 4 bases and J by 4 bases, with 12 bases left in between. The CDR3 nucleotides are TGCGCCAGCAGCGAAGACAGCCCTAATCAGCCCCAGCATTTT. Translation: CASSEDSPNQPQHF. The entire variable domain, with the rest obtained from reference TRBV5-1 and TRBJ1-5, is as follows: KAGVTQTPRYLIKTRGQQVTLSCSPISGHRSVSWYQQTPGQGLQFLFEYFSETQRNKGNFPGRFSGRQFSNSRSEMNVSTLELGDSALYLCASSEDSPNQPQHFGDGTRLSIL.

This clonotype was seen only a few times. The CDR3 nucleotides are TGCAGCGTTGGAGCTAACTATGGCTACACCTTC. This codes for CSVGANYGYTF. The genes are TRBV29-1 and TRBJ1-2; D remains unclear. CDR3 length: 11 amino acids. V was clipped by 4 bases and J by 0 bases, with 3 bases between them. Germline V lookup: CDR1 SQVTM, CDR2 ANQGSEA.

The genes are TRBV14 and TRBJ1-6; the match to TRBD1 covers 8 bases. The CDR3 runs to 15 residues. Per the germline V gene, CDR1 is SGHDN and CDR2 is FVKESK. With 4 bases clipped from V and 4 bases from J, the junction kept 3 bases outside the gene matches. CDR3 DNA: TGTGCCAGCAGCCTAGGGACAGGTTATAATTCACCCCTCCACTTT. It yields the protein CASSLGTGYNSPLHF.

The sample holds a few counts of this clonotype. The chain is built from TRBV7-3 and TRBJ1-5; D is possibly TRBD1 (6 bases). Germline lookup yields CDR1 SGHTA and CDR2 FQGTGA. Deletions cut 5 bases from V and 3 bases from J, with 14 bases between. The CDR3 is 15 residues long. Written as DNA, the CDR3 is TGTGCCAGCAGCCCGGACAGCACCACCAATCAGCCCCAGCATTTT. This gives the protein CASSPDSTTNQPQHF.

This clonotype was counted at least ten times. The chain recombines TRBV12-3 or TRBV12-4 with TRBJ2-5, with D possibly matching TRBD2 (5 bases). The CDR3 has 14 amino acids. V lost 7 bases to trimming and J lost 1 base, with 13 bases between them. This CDR3 reads CASNLGDGQETQYF. CDR3 in DNA: TGTGCCAGCAACCTGGGAGACGGCCAAGAGACCCAGTACTTC.

This chain uses TRBV7-2 with TRBJ2-2; D gene uncertain. The V gene lost 1 base and the J gene lost 5 bases, with 11 bases spanning the gap. The CDR3 covers 15 residues. CDR1 is SGHTA and CDR2 is FQGNSA in the germline V gene. CDR3 loop: CASSLDLGATGELFF. The CDR3 DNA sequence: TGTGCCAGCAGCTTAGATCTAGGTGCTACCGGGGAGCTGTTTTTT.

The sample holds many counts of this clonotype. This sequence joins TRBV6-1 and TRBJ2-5; D gene unclear. V was clipped by 1 base and J by 4 bases, with 13 bases between them. CDR3 size: 15 residues. Germline CDR1 is MNHNS and CDR2 is SASEGT. CDR3 sequence reads: CASSEGYNIGETQYF. CDR3 sequence (DNA): TGTGCCAGCAGTGAAGGATATAACATAGGAGAGACCCAGTACTTC.

The chain has TRBV7-8 and TRBJ1-2; no clear D gene. The CDR3 runs 16 residues. CDR1 and CDR2 from the germline V gene are SGHVS and FQNEAQ. Trimming removed 8 bases from V and 6 bases from J, with 25 bases in between. The CDR3 reads CASRPTRTRDRDGYTF. CDR3 in DNA: TGTGCCAGCCGACCGACCCGGACGCGTGATCGAGATGGCTACACCTTC. Together with reference TRBV7-8 and TRBJ1-2, the CDR3 gives the full variable domain: GAGVSQSPRYKVAKRGQDVALRCDPISGHVSLFWYQQALGQGPEFLTYFQNEAQLDKSGLPSDRFFAERPEGSVSTLKIQRTQQEDSAVYLCASRPTRTRDRDGYTFGSGTRLTVV.

At least ten counts were recorded for this clonotype. The chain links TRBV6-5 to TRBJ2-7; TRBD2 matches 9 bases. Trimming cost V 0 bases and J 2 bases; bases outside gene matches: 8. Germline loops: CDR1 MNHEY, CDR2 SVGAGI. This CDR3 has 17 amino acids. CDR3 coding DNA: TGTGCCAGCAGTTACTCGCAACTAGCGGGCTATACCTACGAGCAGTACTTC. Translating it yields CASSYSQLAGYTYEQYF.

In this sample, this clonotype turned up many times. The chain joins TRBV3-1 to TRBJ1-2; TRBD1 matches 7 bases. With V trimmed by 4 bases and J by 4 bases, 3 bases remained unmatched. Germline V CDR1 and CDR2: LGHDT, YNNKEL (reference sequence). The CDR3 length is 13 residues. The chain's CDR3 is CASSPRTGYGYTF. CDR3 sequence (DNA): TGTGCCAGCAGCCCAAGGACAGGCTATGGCTACACCTTC.